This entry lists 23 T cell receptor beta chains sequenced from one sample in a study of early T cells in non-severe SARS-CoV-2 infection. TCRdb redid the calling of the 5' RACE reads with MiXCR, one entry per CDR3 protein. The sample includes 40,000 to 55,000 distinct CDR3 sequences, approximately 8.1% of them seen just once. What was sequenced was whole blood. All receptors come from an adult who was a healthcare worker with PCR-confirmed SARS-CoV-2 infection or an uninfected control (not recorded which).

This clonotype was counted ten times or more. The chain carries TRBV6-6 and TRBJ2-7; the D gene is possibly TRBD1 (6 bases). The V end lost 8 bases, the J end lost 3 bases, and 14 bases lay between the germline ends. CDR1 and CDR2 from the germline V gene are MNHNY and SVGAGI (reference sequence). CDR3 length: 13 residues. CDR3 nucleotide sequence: TGTGCCAGCGGACACAGGGTTCACTACGAGCAGTACTTC. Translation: CASGHRVHYEQYF.

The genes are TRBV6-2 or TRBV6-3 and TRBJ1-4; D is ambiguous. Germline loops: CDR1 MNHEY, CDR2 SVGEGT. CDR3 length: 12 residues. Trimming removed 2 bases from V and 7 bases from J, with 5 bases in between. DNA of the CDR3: TGTGCCAGCAGTTACGGCGGTGAAAAACTGTTTTTT. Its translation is CASSYGGEKLFF.

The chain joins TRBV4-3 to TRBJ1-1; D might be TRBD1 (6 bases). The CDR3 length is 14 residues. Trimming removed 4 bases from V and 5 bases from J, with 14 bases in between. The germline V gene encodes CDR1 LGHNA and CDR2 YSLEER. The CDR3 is CASSLQGGRTEAFF. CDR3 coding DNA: TGCGCCAGCAGCCTACAGGGCGGCAGGACTGAAGCTTTCTTT.

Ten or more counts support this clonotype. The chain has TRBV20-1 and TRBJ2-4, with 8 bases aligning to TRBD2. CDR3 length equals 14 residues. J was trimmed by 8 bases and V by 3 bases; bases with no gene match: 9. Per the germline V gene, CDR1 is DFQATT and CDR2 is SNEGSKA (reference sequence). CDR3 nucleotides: TGCAGTGCTAGTATTAGCGGGGTCCGGTACATTCAGTACTTC. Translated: CSASISGVRYIQYF.

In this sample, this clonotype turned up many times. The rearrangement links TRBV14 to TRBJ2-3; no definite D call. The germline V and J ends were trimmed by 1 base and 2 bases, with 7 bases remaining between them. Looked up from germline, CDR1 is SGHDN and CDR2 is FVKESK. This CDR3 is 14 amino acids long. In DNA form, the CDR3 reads TGTGCCAGCAGCCAAGTTAGACCCACAGATACGCAGTATTTT. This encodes CASSQVRPTDTQYF.

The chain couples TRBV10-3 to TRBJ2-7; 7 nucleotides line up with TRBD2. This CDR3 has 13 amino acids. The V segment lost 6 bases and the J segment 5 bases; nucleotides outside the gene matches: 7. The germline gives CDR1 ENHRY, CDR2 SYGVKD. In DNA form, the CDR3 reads TGTGCCATCAGGGGAGGGTATCTCGACGAGCAGTACTTC. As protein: CAIRGGYLDEQYF.

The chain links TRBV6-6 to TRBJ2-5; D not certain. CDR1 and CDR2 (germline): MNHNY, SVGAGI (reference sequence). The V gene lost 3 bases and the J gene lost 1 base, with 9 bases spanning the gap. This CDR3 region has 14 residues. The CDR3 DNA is TGTGCCAGCAGTTATCGCGCGGCCCAAGAGACCCAGTACTTC. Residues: CASSYRAAQETQYF.

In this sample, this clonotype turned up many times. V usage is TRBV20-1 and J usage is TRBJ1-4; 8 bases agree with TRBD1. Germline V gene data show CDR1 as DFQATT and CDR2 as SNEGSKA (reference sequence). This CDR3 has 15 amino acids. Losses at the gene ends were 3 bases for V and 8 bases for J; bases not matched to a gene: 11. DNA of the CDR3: TGCAGTGCTAGTTACCCAGGGGGCGCCGAAGAAAAACTGTTTTTT. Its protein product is CSASYPGGAEEKLFF.

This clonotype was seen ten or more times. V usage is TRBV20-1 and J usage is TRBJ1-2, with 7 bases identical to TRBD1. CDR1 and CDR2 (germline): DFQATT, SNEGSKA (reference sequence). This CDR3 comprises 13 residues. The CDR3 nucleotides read TGCACTCTGAGCCAGGGGGGGAGTTATGGCTACACCTTC. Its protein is CTLSQGGSYGYTF.

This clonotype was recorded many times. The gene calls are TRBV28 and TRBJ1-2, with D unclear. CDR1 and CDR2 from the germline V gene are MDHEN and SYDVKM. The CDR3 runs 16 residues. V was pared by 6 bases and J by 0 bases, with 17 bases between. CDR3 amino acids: CASSPTGRVANYGYTF. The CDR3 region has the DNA TGTGCCAGCAGCCCTACCGGTAGGGTAGCTAACTATGGCTACACCTTC.

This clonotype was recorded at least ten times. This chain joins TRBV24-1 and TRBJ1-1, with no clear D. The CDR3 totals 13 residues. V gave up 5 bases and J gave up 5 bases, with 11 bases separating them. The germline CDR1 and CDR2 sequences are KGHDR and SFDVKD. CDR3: CATSVRGGTEAFF. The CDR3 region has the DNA TGTGCCACCAGTGTCAGAGGTGGTACTGAAGCTTTCTTT.

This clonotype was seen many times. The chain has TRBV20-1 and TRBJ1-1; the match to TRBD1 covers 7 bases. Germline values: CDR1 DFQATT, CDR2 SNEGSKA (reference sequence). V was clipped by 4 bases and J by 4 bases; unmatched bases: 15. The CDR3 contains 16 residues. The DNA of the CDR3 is TGCAGTGCTACCGCCCGGAAAACGACAGGGAGCACTGAAGCTTTCTTT. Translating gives CSATARKTTGSTEAFF.

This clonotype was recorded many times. The chain's CDR3 is CSATYMVDTQYF. CDR3 DNA sequence: TGCAGTGCTACCTATATGGTCGATACGCAGTATTTT. The chain links TRBV20-1 to TRBJ2-3; no clear D gene. Germline V lookup: CDR1 DFQATT, CDR2 SNEGSKA (reference sequence). The CDR3 is 12 amino acids. V shed 4 bases and J shed 6 bases, with 11 bases lying between them.

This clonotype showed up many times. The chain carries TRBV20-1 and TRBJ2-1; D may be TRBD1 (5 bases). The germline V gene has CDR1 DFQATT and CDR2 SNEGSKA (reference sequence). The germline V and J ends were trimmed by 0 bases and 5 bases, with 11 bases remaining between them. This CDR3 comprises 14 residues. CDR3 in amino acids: CSARDPGRNNEQFF. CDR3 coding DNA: TGCAGTGCTAGAGATCCAGGGCGAAACAATGAGCAGTTCTTC.

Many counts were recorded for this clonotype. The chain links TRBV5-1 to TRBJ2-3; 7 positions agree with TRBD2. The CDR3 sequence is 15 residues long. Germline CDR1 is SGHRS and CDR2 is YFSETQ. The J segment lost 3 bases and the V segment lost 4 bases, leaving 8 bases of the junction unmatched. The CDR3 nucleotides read TGCGCCAGCAGCCCCAACCGGGGGGAAACAGATACGCAGTATTTT. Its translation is CASSPNRGETDTQYF.

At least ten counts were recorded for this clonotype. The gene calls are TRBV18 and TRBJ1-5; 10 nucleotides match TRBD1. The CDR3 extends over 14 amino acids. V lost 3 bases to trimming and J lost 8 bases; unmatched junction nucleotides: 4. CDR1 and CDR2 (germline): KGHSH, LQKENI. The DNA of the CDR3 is TGTGCCAGCTCACCGGGACAGGGGATTAAGCCCCAGCATTTT. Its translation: CASSPGQGIKPQHF.

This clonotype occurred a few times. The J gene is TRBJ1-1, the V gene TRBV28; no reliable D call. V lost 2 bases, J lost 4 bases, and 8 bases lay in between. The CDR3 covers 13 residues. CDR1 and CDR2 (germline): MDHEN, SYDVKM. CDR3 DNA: TGTGCCAGCAGTTTAATACCTGGCACTGAAGCTTTCTTT. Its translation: CASSLIPGTEAFF.

The CDR3 loop is CATDEYNEQFF. The CDR3 DNA reads as TGTGCCACAGACGAATACAATGAGCAGTTCTTC. V gene TRBV12-3 or TRBV12-4 combines with J gene TRBJ2-1; D is uncertain. Deletions cut 10 bases from V and 4 bases from J, with 8 bases between. The CDR3 covers 11 residues.

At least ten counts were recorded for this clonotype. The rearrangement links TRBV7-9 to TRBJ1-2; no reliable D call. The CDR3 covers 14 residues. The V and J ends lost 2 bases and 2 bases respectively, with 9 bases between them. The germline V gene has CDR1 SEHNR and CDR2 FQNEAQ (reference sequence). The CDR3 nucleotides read TGTGCCAGCAGCTTAACAGCGAGAAACTATGGCTACACCTTC. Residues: CASSLTARNYGYTF.

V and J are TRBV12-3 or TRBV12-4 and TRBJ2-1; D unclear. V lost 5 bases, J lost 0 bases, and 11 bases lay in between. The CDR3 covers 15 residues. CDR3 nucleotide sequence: TGTGCCAGCAGTACCGGAAGAAGCTCCTACAATGAGCAGTTCTTC. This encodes CASSTGRSSYNEQFF.

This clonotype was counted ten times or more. The CDR3 spells CASSSGQGNSPLHF. The CDR3 DNA is TGTGCCAGCAGTTCGGGACAGGGCAATTCACCCCTCCACTTT. This chain joins TRBV6-6 and TRBJ1-6; TRBD1 aligns across 9 bases. The V gene end was trimmed by 4 bases and the J gene end by 7 bases; junction bases not matched to a gene: 2. The germline gives CDR1 MNHNY, CDR2 SVGAGI (reference sequence). The CDR3 extends over 14 amino acids.

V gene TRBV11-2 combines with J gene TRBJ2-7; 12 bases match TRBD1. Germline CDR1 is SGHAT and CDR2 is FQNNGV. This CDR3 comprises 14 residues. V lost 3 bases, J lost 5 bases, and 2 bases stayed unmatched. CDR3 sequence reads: CASSLGQGADEQYF. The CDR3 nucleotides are TGTGCCAGCAGCTTGGGACAGGGGGCGGACGAGCAGTACTTC.

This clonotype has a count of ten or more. This CDR3 reads CASSVRGAPYNEQFF. CDR3 bases: TGTGCCAGCAGCGTAAGGGGGGCCCCCTACAATGAGCAGTTCTTC. This sequence joins TRBV9 and TRBJ2-1, with D possibly being TRBD1 or TRBD2 (6 bases each). CDR1 SGDLS and CDR2 YYNGEE come from the germline V gene. The CDR3 loop spans 15 amino acids. V lost 1 base and J lost 2, with 10 bases in between.